The clone carrying this TCR beta chain was observed at least ten times. Time point specified: after trial treatment. Specified treatment: LDRT plus nivolumab, ipilimumab, low-dose cyclophosphamide and aspirin (RACIN trial). The CDR3 runs 14 residues. V was trimmed by 7 bases and J by 4 bases, leaving 17 bases between them. Germline CDR1 MNHNY, CDR2 SVGAGI (reference sequence). Covering alpha and beta chains, TRAV- and TRBV-specific primers were used for the first-strand cDNA. The PCR that amplified TCRs ran for 20 cycles, relying on a constant-region primer and a V-primer adapter. mRNA, once isolated, was amplified by in vitro transcription. TCRdb recomputed calls from the reads with MiXCR, one row per CDR3 protein. Of approximately 100,000 distinct CDR3 sequences in the sample, around 21% were seen once. The data originate from a study of low-dose radiotherapy and immunotherapy resistance in tumors. Across the whole study: Cohort 1 was treated with 0.5 Gy per fraction at 2-week intervals, amounting to 6.5 Gy overall. Participants in Cohort 2 were given 1 Gy per fraction every two weeks, for 13 Gy over 26 weeks.

The sequence was collected from a male donor with prostate cancer. This sequence joins TRBV6-6 and TRBJ2-7, with a tentative D call TRBD2 (7 bases). This sample comprised PBMCs, obtained after low-dose radiotherapy plus immunotherapy. The CDR3 sequence is CASTNSRGGYEQYF. CDR3 nucleotides: TGTGCCAGCACTAACTCTAGGGGGGGGTACGAGCAGTACTTC.